This T cell receptor beta chain was observed in a study of read filtering for tumor transcriptome and immune sequencing. This clonotype has only a few counts. This library used roughly 0.4 ug RNA and molecular barcoded adaptors spanning alpha/delta and beta/gamma chains. TCRdb itself ran the reads through MiXCR, one entry per CDR3 protein. The sample comprises tens of thousands of distinct CDR3 sequences, roughly an eighth of which are singletons, and approximately 6.5% rests with the top ten. The CDR3 is 11 residues long. V shed 5 bases and J shed 16 bases, with 14 bases lying between them. Germline V gives CDR1 SEHNR, CDR2 FQNEAQ (reference sequence).

The TCR sequence derives from a donor aged 40 or older with multiple myeloma. The sample taken for sequencing was a population of CD138-negative cells sorted from bone marrow. The J gene is TRBJ1-4, the V gene TRBV7-9, with TRBD1 as a possible D gene (5 bases). The CDR3, as DNA: TGTGCCAGCAGCCCAGGACAAATACGGTTTTTT. Encoded protein: CASSPGQIRFF.